The 30 T cell receptor beta chains reported below all come from one sample, sequenced in a study of blood T cell repertoires in COVID-19. Clones were sequenced by immunoSEQ multiplex PCR, and TCRdb holds only the in-frame ones, with some missing. The profile shows approximately 140,000 clones, around three quarters of them singletons. Sequenced input: peripheral blood. The receptors stem from an elderly man with acute or convalescent COVID-19.

V gene TRBV11-3 combines with J gene TRBJ2-7; TRBD1 aligns across 8 bases. V gave up 5 bases and J gave up 3 bases; unmatched junction bases: 3. This CDR3 is built from 13 residues. The V gene's germline CDR1 is SGHNT and CDR2 YENEEA. CDR3 loop: CASSRGQGYEQYF. CDR3 in DNA: TGTGCCAGCAGCCGAGGACAGGGCTACGAGCAGTACTTC.

The rearrangement joins TRBV29-1 to TRBJ2-3, with 10 positions matching TRBD1. J was trimmed by 3 bases and V by 2 bases; bases with no gene match: 5. Germline CDR1 is SQVTM and CDR2 is ANQGSEA. The CDR3 is 15 residues long. CDR3 nucleotides: TGCAGCGTTGAACCTCCGGACAGGGGGACAGATACGCAGTATTTT. It codes for CSVEPPDRGTDTQYF.

CDR3 DNA sequence: TGTGCCAGCAGTTTCGCCGGGGGAAGTACGCAGTATTTT. Amino acid sequence: CASSFAGGSTQYF. J is TRBJ2-3 and V is TRBV11-3; possible D gene TRBD2, 6 bases. Looked up from germline, CDR1 is SGHNT and CDR2 is YENEEA. The CDR3 has 13 residues. Trimming stripped 6 bases from V and 8 bases from J, with 15 bases between.

The V gene is TRBV6-5, the J gene TRBJ2-3, with D perhaps matching TRBD1 (7 bases). This CDR3 has 14 residues. CDR1 and CDR2 from the germline V gene are MNHEY and SVGAGI. With 6 bases removed from V and 0 bases from J, the gap between germline ends came to 10 bases. The DNA of the CDR3 is TGTGCCAGCAGCAGGGGGACTAGCACAGATACGCAGTATTTT. Its translation: CASSRGTSTDTQYF.

The chain recombines TRBV7-2 with TRBJ1-2; 8 nucleotides agree with TRBD1. The ends lost 3 bases at V and 8 bases at J; junction bases unmatched: 8. Germline CDR1 and CDR2: SGHTA and FQGNSA. This CDR3 spans 14 amino acids. CDR3: CASSLDRVRGGYTF. For the CDR3, the DNA is TGTGCCAGCAGCTTGGACAGGGTCAGGGGAGGCTACACCTTC.

Within the sample, this clone is large. Additional DNA sequences in this sample encode the identical CDR3. The chain couples TRBV7-2 to TRBJ1-5; 10 bases map to TRBD1. CDR3 size: 16 residues. V lost 1 base, J lost 4 bases, and 4 bases stayed unmatched. Germline CDR1 SGHTA, CDR2 FQGNSA. The CDR3 coding sequence is TGTGCCAGCAGCTTAGTTGGGACAGGGGTTAATCAGCCCCAGCATTTT. Translated: CASSLVGTGVNQPQHF.

The rearrangement joins TRBV7-3 to TRBJ1-5, with TRBD1 identical over 7 bases. V lost 5 bases and J lost 3; bases outside the gene matches: 7. This CDR3 is 15 amino acids long. Germline CDR1 and CDR2: SGHTA and FQGTGA. DNA of the CDR3: TGTGCCAGCAGCCCCACGGGACAGAACAATCAGCCCCAGCATTTT. Its translation is CASSPTGQNNQPQHF. Combining the CDR3 with reference TRBV7-3 and TRBJ1-5 gives the whole variable domain GAGVSQTPSNKVTEKGKYVELRCDPISGHTALYWYRQSLGQGPEFLIYFQGTGAADDSGLPNDRFFAVRPEGSVSTLKIQRTERGDSAVYLCASSPTGQNNQPQHFGDGTRLSIL.

This clone has just a few counts. This chain links TRBV6-2 or TRBV6-3 with TRBJ2-5; D possibly corresponds to TRBD2 (6 bases). V was cut by 0 bases and J by 5 bases, with 13 bases left in between. The germline gives CDR1 MNHEY, CDR2 SVGEGT. The CDR3 covers 15 residues. DNA of the CDR3: TGTGCCAGCAGTTACTCTGGGACTGCCATGGAGACCCAGTACTTC. It encodes CASSYSGTAMETQYF.

This rearrangement joins TRBV18 to TRBJ2-7, with D possibly TRBD1 on 6 matching bases. Per the germline V gene, CDR1 is KGHSH and CDR2 is LQKENI. V dropped 2 bases and J dropped 4 bases, with 6 bases sitting between them. CDR3 length equals 12 residues. CDR3: CASSPDRYEQYF. Written as DNA, the CDR3 is TGTGCCAGCTCACCAGACAGGTACGAGCAGTACTTC. The full variable domain, in which reference TRBV18 and TRBJ2-7 provide the parts outside the CDR3, is NAGVMQNPRHLVRRRGQEARLRCSPMKGHSHVYWYRQLPEEGLKFMVYLQKENIIDESGMPKERFSAEFPKEGPSILRIQQVVRGDSAAYFCASSPDRYEQYFGPGTRLTVT.

The CDR3 here is CASGPEGAREQYF. The CDR3, as DNA: TGTGCTAGTGGTCCGGAGGGGGCGCGGGAGCAGTACTTC. The V gene is TRBV12-5, the J gene TRBJ2-7; D may be TRBD1 (7 bases). The CDR3 loop spans 13 amino acids. The V end was cut by 5 bases, the J end by 7 bases, with 15 bases between. Looked up from germline, CDR1 is LGHNT and CDR2 is FRNRAP.

The DNA of the CDR3 is TGCGCCAGCAGCCAATCAGGCGGGCAGAACACCGGGGAGCTGTTTTTT. Protein product: CASSQSGGQNTGELFF. The V gene is TRBV4-1, the J gene TRBJ2-2, with D tentatively TRBD2 (5 bases). V shed 2 bases and J shed 1 base, with 11 bases lying between them. The CDR3 has 16 amino acids. Germline V lookup: CDR1 MGHRA, CDR2 YSYEKL.

The CDR3 DNA reads as TGTGCCAGCAGCCCCTCTAGGACAGGGGAGCACGAGCAGTACTTC. It translates to CASSPSRTGEHEQYF. The chain joins TRBV6-6 to TRBJ2-7, with 9 bases that match TRBD1. Trimming removed 6 bases from V and 5 bases from J; junction bases left unmatched: 11. Germline V lookup: CDR1 MNHNY, CDR2 SVGAGI (reference sequence). This CDR3 is 15 amino acids long.

The rearrangement links TRBV2 to TRBJ1-1; D may be TRBD1 (5 bases). V dropped 3 bases and J dropped 2 bases, with 16 bases sitting between them. CDR1 and CDR2 from the germline V gene are SNHLY and FYNNEI. The CDR3 extends over 16 amino acids. The CDR3 nucleotides read TGTGCCAGCAGTGACGATGAAGAGACAGCAAACACTGAAGCTTTCTTT. Translated, it gives CASSDDEETANTEAFF.

The chain joins TRBV15 to TRBJ2-6; D may be TRBD1 (5 bases). CDR3 length: 16 residues. V gave up 5 bases and J gave up 0 bases, with 11 bases separating them. Germline V lookup: CDR1 LNHNV, CDR2 YYDKDF (reference sequence). CDR3 sequence: CATSGAISSGANVLTF. Here the CDR3 DNA reads TGTGCCACCAGCGGGGCCATAAGCTCTGGGGCCAACGTCCTGACTTTC.

The count of this clone is one. This chain connects TRBV9 to TRBJ2-1; 7 bases are shared with TRBD1. Trimming cost V 0 bases and J 4 bases; bases outside gene matches: 4. The CDR3 runs 15 residues. Germline loops: CDR1 SGDLS, CDR2 YYNGEE. The CDR3 region has the DNA TGTGCCAGCAGCGTAGGCCGACAGGGATACAATGAGCAGTTCTTC. It translates to CASSVGRQGYNEQFF.

V is TRBV7-2 and J is TRBJ1-2, with a weak D call TRBD1 (5 bases). Germline CDR1 SGHTA, CDR2 FQGNSA. The CDR3 spans 16 residues. The ends were cut back, 8 bases at V and 2 bases at J, with 21 bases in the middle. The CDR3 loop reads CASERGSRLWNYGYTF. The CDR3 DNA reads as TGTGCCAGCGAAAGGGGCTCAAGATTATGGAACTATGGCTACACCTTC.

V and J are TRBV19 and TRBJ1-2, with D possibly being TRBD1 (6 bases). Trimming took 5 bases from V and 4 from J, leaving 14 bases between them. CDR3 length: 14 amino acids. Germline values: CDR1 LNHDA, CDR2 SQIVND (reference sequence). The CDR3 loop is CASSLGASGYGYTF. DNA of the CDR3: TGTGCCAGTAGTTTGGGGGCTTCGGGCTATGGCTACACCTTC.

The J gene is TRBJ1-1, the V gene TRBV10-3; D gene uncertain. The CDR3 is made up of 14 amino acids. Germline CDR1 ENHRY, CDR2 SYGVKD. Trimming removed 6 bases from V and 3 bases from J, with 14 bases in between. This CDR3 reads CAIRGRGPDTEAFF. In nucleotides, the CDR3 is TGTGCCATCAGGGGGAGAGGCCCGGACACTGAAGCTTTCTTT.

The rearrangement links TRBV14 to TRBJ1-1, with D possibly TRBD1 on 5 matching bases. Trimming left V 3 bases short and J 8 bases short, with 13 bases between. Germline CDR1 reads SGHDN; CDR2 reads FVKESK. CDR3 length equals 13 residues. CDR3 amino acids: CASSHQGVGEAFF. CDR3 nucleotide sequence: TGTGCCAGCAGCCACCAAGGGGTGGGAGAAGCTTTCTTT.

The chain links TRBV30 to TRBJ1-1; maybe TRBD1 (6 bases). Per the germline V gene, CDR1 is GTSNPN and CDR2 is SVGIG (reference sequence). Trimming stripped 3 bases from V and 0 bases from J, with 8 bases between. The length of the CDR3 is 13 residues. CDR3 bases: TGTGCCTGGAGAAGACAGGTGAACACTGAAGCTTTCTTT. It is translated as CAWRRQVNTEAFF.

This clone was detected a few times. The rearrangement uses TRBV19 and TRBJ1-1; D not resolved. Germline V lookup: CDR1 LNHDA, CDR2 SQIVND (reference sequence). V dropped 5 bases and J dropped 0 bases, with 7 bases sitting between them. CDR3 size: 13 residues. CDR3 in amino acids: CASSSQVNTEAFF. Here the CDR3 DNA reads TGTGCCAGTAGTTCGCAGGTGAACACTGAAGCTTTCTTT.

About this clone itself: A read error may account for a junction end that differs from germline. This rearrangement joins TRBV20-1 to TRBJ2-1, with D unresolved. The CDR3 consists of 10 residues. The germline gives CDR1 DFQATT, CDR2 SNEGSKA (reference sequence). CDR3 nucleotides: TGCAGTGCCTCCTTCAATGAGCAGTTCTTC. Translated, it gives CSASFNEQFF.

This chain links TRBV6-5 with TRBJ1-3; 7 bases are shared with TRBD1. This CDR3 region has 15 residues. Trimming took 2 bases from V and 2 from J; bases not matched to a gene: 3. From germline, CDR1 is MNHEY and CDR2 SVGAGI. The CDR3 DNA sequence: TGTGCCAGCAGTTACCGCGACAGGGCTGGAAACACCATATATTTT. Translating gives CASSYRDRAGNTIYF.

The chain combines TRBV7-8 with TRBJ2-3, with 7 bases identical to TRBD2. Germline CDR1 is SGHVS and CDR2 is FQNEAQ. This CDR3 has 14 amino acids. Trimming took 5 bases from V and 0 from J; bases not matched to a gene: 2. CDR3 nucleotides: TGTGCCAGCAGCGGGGGGGGGAGCACAGATACGCAGTATTTT. Its protein is CASSGGGSTDTQYF.

The chain carries TRBV7-8 and TRBJ2-7; D remains ambiguous. The CDR3 loop spans 12 amino acids. V lost 2 bases, J lost 5 bases, and 7 bases lay in between. Germline CDR1 and CDR2: SGHVS and FQNEAQ. CDR3 sequence (DNA): TGTGCCAGCAGCTTATCCTACCACGAGCAGTACTTC. Protein sequence: CASSLSYHEQYF.

This clone has more than one count but fewer than ten. The chain recombines TRBV7-2 with TRBJ1-5, with 7 bases fitting TRBD1. The germline CDR1 and CDR2 sequences are SGHTA and FQGNSA. CDR3 size: 14 residues. V shed 5 bases and J 2 bases; nucleotides not matched to a gene: 3. The CDR3 loop is CASSRTGRNQPQHF. As DNA, the CDR3 is TGTGCCAGCAGCCGGACAGGACGCAATCAGCCCCAGCATTTT. The entire variable domain, with the rest obtained from reference TRBV7-2 and TRBJ1-5, is as follows: GAGVSQSPSNKVTEKGKDVELRCDPISGHTALYWYRQSLGQGLEFLIYFQGNSAPDKSGLPSDRFSAERTGGSVSTLTIQRTQQEDSAVYLCASSRTGRNQPQHFGDGTRLSIL.

A word on this clone: A read error is possible here, since a much larger clone lies one base away. Other DNA sequences in the same sample also yield this CDR3. The chain employs TRBV6-2 or TRBV6-3 and TRBJ1-1; tentatively, D is TRBD1 (5 bases). The germline V gene encodes CDR1 MNHEY and CDR2 SVGEGT. The CDR3 loop spans 13 amino acids. Trimming took off 2 bases at V and 2 bases at J, with 6 bases between the two ends. CDR3 loop: CASSYRGNTEAFF. The CDR3 nucleotides read TGTGCCAGCAGTTACAGGGGTAACACTGAAGCTTTCTTT.

A few counts support this clone. This chain links TRBV29-1 with TRBJ2-2; D is perhaps TRBD1 (5 bases). Deletions cut 3 bases from V and 2 bases from J, with 7 bases between. This CDR3 is built from 13 residues. CDR1 and CDR2 (germline): SQVTM, ANQGSEA. The CDR3, as DNA: TGCAGCGTTGATCAGGGTAACACCGGGGAGCTGTTTTTT. Translated: CSVDQGNTGELFF.

CDR3 DNA: TGTGCCAGCAGTTTGCCTACGCGATACAATGAGCAGTTCTTC. Translation gives CASSLPTRYNEQFF. This chain connects TRBV6-2 or TRBV6-3 to TRBJ2-1; D remains unclear. Germline V CDR1 and CDR2: MNHEY, SVGEGT. This CDR3 has 14 residues. V was cut by 4 bases and J by 4 bases, with 11 bases left in between.

This chain links TRBV6-6 with TRBJ2-7, with D unresolved. Germline lookup yields CDR1 MNHNY and CDR2 SVGAGI (reference sequence). The germline V and J ends were trimmed by 2 bases and 0 bases, with 8 bases remaining between them. The CDR3 consists of 14 residues. The DNA of the CDR3 is TGTGCCAGCAGTTACGAGGCCGTCTCCTACGAGCAGTACTTC. Translated, it gives CASSYEAVSYEQYF.